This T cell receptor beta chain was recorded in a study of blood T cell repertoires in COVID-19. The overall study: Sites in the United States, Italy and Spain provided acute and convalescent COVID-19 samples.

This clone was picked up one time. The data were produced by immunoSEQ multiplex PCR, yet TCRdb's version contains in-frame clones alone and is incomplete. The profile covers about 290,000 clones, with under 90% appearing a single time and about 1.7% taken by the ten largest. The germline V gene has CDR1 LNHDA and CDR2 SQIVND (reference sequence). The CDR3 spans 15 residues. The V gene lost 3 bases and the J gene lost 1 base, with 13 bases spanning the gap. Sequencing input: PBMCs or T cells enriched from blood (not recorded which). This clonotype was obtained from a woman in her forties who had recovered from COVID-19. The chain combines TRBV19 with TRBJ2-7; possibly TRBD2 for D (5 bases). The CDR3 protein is CASSITRGPSYEQYF. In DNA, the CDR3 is TGTGCCAGTAGTATCACCCGGGGTCCTTCCTACGAGCAGTACTTC.